This TCR beta chain was documented in a study of neurological immune-mediated disorders. Of note for this clonotype: This CDR3 is missing its conserved last phenylalanine or tryptophan, likely due to a read error.

The cDNA was generated by 5'RACE with 10-nucleotide random UMIs. One entry per CDR3 protein results from TCRdb running MiXCR on the 5' RACE reads. Found here are about 46,000 distinct CDR3 sequences, about 2% of them singletons; the top ten hold 2.2%. The receptor was isolated from a middle-aged woman with multiple sclerosis. Sequencing used PBMCs.

The CDR3 nucleotides are TGTGCCAGCAGTCTCGGTAGCGGGCTAAGCACAGATACGCAGTATTAT. Encoded protein: CASSLGSGLSTDTQYY. This chain uses TRBV11-2 with TRBJ2-3; TRBD2 matches 7 bases. Germline CDR1 SGHAT, CDR2 FQNNGV. The CDR3 has 16 residues. V was clipped by 6 bases and J by 0 bases; unmatched bases: 9.